The 10 T cell receptor beta chains reported below all come from one sample, sequenced in a study of T cell repertoires in cytomegalovirus infection. The antigens of these receptors remain unknown. TCRdb independently ran MiXCR on the reads; one entry per CDR3 protein. The table records roughly 500,000 distinct CDR3 sequences, roughly a third of them present only once. Here the sequenced sample was cultured PBMCs, taken from culture after CMV antigen stimulation. The receptor source for this set is a human donor in good health (CMV status not recorded). Some clones in this sample may be carry-over from other donors' samples.

V usage is TRBV20-1 and J usage is TRBJ2-2; a possible D gene is TRBD1 (6 bases). V was trimmed by 0 bases and J by 0 bases, leaving 8 bases between them. This CDR3 contains 15 residues. Looked up from germline, CDR1 is DFQATT and CDR2 is SNEGSKA (reference sequence). The chain's CDR3 is CSARDTGTNTGELFF. The CDR3 DNA follows: TGCAGTGCTAGAGATACAGGGACGAACACCGGGGAGCTGTTTTTT.

Here the CDR3 DNA reads TGTGCCAGCAGCACCTCGGGACAGAACAAACAGCCCCAGCATTTT. The encoded protein is CASSTSGQNKQPQHF. The chain uses TRBV11-2 and TRBJ1-5; 7 nucleotides align to TRBD1. Trimming took 5 bases from V and 7 from J; bases not matched to a gene: 11. The CDR3 is 15 amino acids. CDR1 is SGHAT, CDR2 FQNNGV, per germline. The variable domain in full, completed from reference TRBV11-2 and TRBJ1-5, reads EAGVAQSPRYKIIEKRQSVAFWCNPISGHATLYWYQQILGQGPKLLIQFQNNGVVDDSQLPKDRFSAERLKGVDSTLKIQPAKLEDSAVYLCASSTSGQNKQPQHFGDGTRLSIL.

CDR3 nucleotides: TGTGCCAGCAGCTTGGACGCCTCGGAGCAGTTCTTC. Amino acid sequence: CASSLDASEQFF. The chain uses TRBV7-2 and TRBJ2-1; D call uncertain. Germline-derived CDR1 and CDR2 are SGHTA and FQGNSA. The CDR3 covers 12 residues. V gave up 3 bases and J gave up 10 bases, with 10 bases separating them.

The chain links TRBV7-2 to TRBJ2-1, with no clear D. Germline V gene lookup returns CDR1 SGHTA and CDR2 FQGNSA. The CDR3 contains 14 residues. The ends were cut back, 1 base at V and 4 bases at J, with 8 bases in the middle. This CDR3 reads CASSLVQEYNEQFF. As DNA, the CDR3 is TGTGCCAGCAGCTTAGTCCAGGAATACAATGAGCAGTTCTTC.

The chain couples TRBV5-4 to TRBJ1-2; 7 bases line up with TRBD1. Germline assignment: CDR1 SGHNT and CDR2 YYREEE (reference sequence). J lost 2 bases, V lost 4 bases, and 5 bases had no gene match. The CDR3 extends over 14 amino acids. The CDR3 region has the DNA TGTGCCAGCAGCAAAGGACAGGACAACTATGGCTACACCTTC. It codes for CASSKGQDNYGYTF.

The rearrangement joins TRBV6-1 to TRBJ2-3, with 8 bases aligning to TRBD2. Germline CDR1 reads MNHNS; CDR2 reads SASEGT. This CDR3 has 16 residues. The J segment lost 0 bases and the V segment lost 2 bases, leaving 4 bases of the junction unmatched. The CDR3 loop is CASSESGRVSTDTQYF. CDR3 in DNA: TGTGCCAGCAGTGAAAGCGGGAGAGTCAGCACAGATACGCAGTATTTT.

Details on this clonotype: The junction and the germline gene differ at one end; a read error may be behind it. The chain uses TRBV7-6 and TRBJ2-5; a weak D match, TRBD1 (6 bases). This CDR3 region has 16 residues. CDR1 is SGHVS and CDR2 is FNYEAQ in the germline V gene. The CDR3 DNA reads as TGTGCTAGCAGCCACCTACAGGGACCCCTCCAAGGGACCCAGTACTTC. Translation: CASSHLQGPLQGTQYF.

The CDR3 reads CASSPIWGAGATDTQYF. The DNA of the CDR3 is TGTGCCAGCAGTCCAATTTGGGGAGCGGGGGCCACAGATACGCAGTATTTT. V is TRBV12-3 or TRBV12-4 and J is TRBJ2-3; TRBD2 aligns across 8 bases. This CDR3 region has 17 residues. The junction had 12 bases not matched to a gene; V was cut back by 5 bases and J by 2 bases.

The V gene is TRBV20-1, the J gene TRBJ2-1; 11 bases align to TRBD2. The CDR3 runs 18 residues. V lost 6 bases to trimming and J lost 3 bases; unmatched junction nucleotides: 16. CDR1 and CDR2 from the germline V gene are DFQATT and SNEGSKA (reference sequence). The CDR3: CSAHSDLAGGTFYNEQFF. The CDR3 DNA follows: TGCAGTGCCCACTCCGACCTAGCGGGAGGCACTTTCTACAATGAGCAGTTCTTC.

This clonotype turned up a few times. The V call is TRBV7-2, the J call TRBJ1-5, with TRBD1 matching 7 bases. Trimming took 3 bases from V and 3 from J; bases not matched to a gene: 8. The CDR3 is 16 residues long. Germline assignment: CDR1 SGHTA and CDR2 FQGNSA. CDR3 loop: CASSFAVGQNNQPQHF. The CDR3 DNA is TGTGCCAGCAGCTTCGCTGTGGGACAGAACAATCAGCCCCAGCATTTT.